Listed here are 11 T cell receptor beta chains from one sample, sequenced in a study of blood T cells in healthy people across ages. PCR was performed a second time for about 6 to 12 cycles using a sample-barcoded 5' primer and a J-beta primer mix. TCRdb redid the calling of the 5' RACE reads with MiXCR, one entry per CDR3 protein. This table has 760,000 or so distinct CDR3 sequences, 25% appearing once. These data are also associated with another study on T cells of mothers and their children.

The specimen was blood. Receptors were obtained from a boy younger than 18 in good health.

This clonotype turned up a few times. V gene TRBV6-2 or TRBV6-3 combines with J gene TRBJ1-5; tentative D call: TRBD1 (5 bases). The CDR3 sequence is 15 residues long. The germline CDR1 and CDR2 sequences are MNHEY and SVGEGT. With 6 bases removed from V and 4 bases from J, the gap between germline ends came to 16 bases. CDR3 nucleotides: TGTGCCAGCAGCCAGTGGGGGGTCTGGAATCAGCCCCAGCATTTT. Translation: CASSQWGVWNQPQHF.

This clonotype was found a few times. This chain connects TRBV2 to TRBJ1-4; weak D call: TRBD1 (5 bases). The CDR3 is 17 residues long. The germline V gene encodes CDR1 SNHLY and CDR2 FYNNEI. Deletions cut 6 bases from V and 4 bases from J, with 21 bases between. Written as DNA, the CDR3 is TGTGCCAGCAGCCAAAGGACGGGGCAGACGTATAATGAAAAACTGTTTTTT. It yields the protein CASSQRTGQTYNEKLFF.

The chain recombines TRBV6-6 with TRBJ1-1; perhaps TRBD1 as D (6 bases). V lost 7 bases to trimming and J lost 5 bases, with 20 bases between them. This CDR3 spans 15 amino acids. Per germline, CDR1 MNHNY and CDR2 SVGAGI (reference sequence). The CDR3 DNA reads TGTGCCAGCAACCACAGGGAGAGGGGTACGACTGAAGCTTTCTTT. Amino acid sequence: CASNHRERGTTEAFF.

The CDR3 spells CASTSTGDRNEKLFF. The CDR3, as DNA: TGCGCCAGCACCTCCACAGGCGACCGTAATGAAAAACTGTTTTTT. This chain joins TRBV5-1 and TRBJ1-4, with a tentative D call TRBD1 (5 bases). Trimming pared 6 bases from V and 4 bases from J, leaving 16 bases between. There are 15 residues in the CDR3. CDR1 is SGHRS and CDR2 is YFSETQ in the germline V gene.

The chain employs TRBV4-2 and TRBJ2-5; 7 bases are shared with TRBD2. J was trimmed by 7 bases and V by 0 bases; bases with no gene match: 5. The CDR3 extends over 14 amino acids. Germline V gene data show CDR1 as LGHNA and CDR2 as YNFKEQ. The CDR3 spells CASSQDLREWTQYF. The CDR3 bases are TGTGCCAGCAGCCAAGATTTGCGGGAGTGGACCCAGTACTTC.

This clonotype was counted between two and nine times. V gene TRBV24-1 combines with J gene TRBJ2-1; perhaps TRBD1 as D (6 bases). This CDR3 is built from 17 residues. V was trimmed by 3 bases and J by 2 bases, leaving 16 bases between them. CDR1 and CDR2 from the germline V gene are KGHDR and SFDVKD. DNA of the CDR3: TGTGCCACCAGTGATCCCCCCTTGGGGGCGGCCTACAATGAGCAGTTCTTC. This encodes CATSDPPLGAAYNEQFF.

Remarks on this clonotype: One end of the junction does not line up with germline, which may come from a read error. The rearrangement uses TRBV12-3 or TRBV12-4 and TRBJ1-4; 10 bases agree with TRBD1. The CDR3 extends over 15 amino acids. The CDR3, as DNA: TGTGCCGGCAGCTTGGGGGACAGGGGAGGAGAAAAACTGTTTTTT. It yields the protein CAGSLGDRGGEKLFF.

This clonotype was counted a few times. J is TRBJ2-1 and V is TRBV29-1, with a tentative D call TRBD2 (5 bases). The length of the CDR3 is 13 residues. Germline V lookup: CDR1 SQVTM, CDR2 ANQGSEA. Deletions cut 4 bases from V and 3 bases from J, with 10 bases between. CDR3: CSVGGEVYNEQFF. The CDR3 DNA reads as TGCAGCGTTGGGGGAGAAGTCTACAATGAGCAGTTCTTC.

The gene calls are TRBV11-2 and TRBJ2-5; 13 bases are a match to TRBD2. The J call may be mistaken, given a closer DNA end match to TRBJ2-7. The CDR3 runs 16 residues. Germline V gene data show CDR1 as SGHAT and CDR2 as FQNNGV. CDR3 in amino acids: CASSPLGLAGDYEQYF. CDR3 nucleotide sequence: TGTGCCAGCAGCCCTCTTGGACTAGCGGGAGACTACGAGCAGTACTTC.

The table lists this clonotype with a few counts. The chain carries TRBV12-3 or TRBV12-4 and TRBJ2-5; D remains ambiguous. The CDR3 spans 14 residues. V gave up 3 bases and J gave up 0 bases, with 8 bases separating them. Here the CDR3 DNA reads TGTGCCAGCAGTTTCCGACGGAACCAAGAGACCCAGTACTTC. This codes for CASSFRRNQETQYF.

The J gene is TRBJ1-4, the V gene TRBV12-3 or TRBV12-4, with unresolved D. V was cut by 6 bases and J by 2 bases, with 10 bases left in between. This CDR3 is built from 14 residues. The CDR3: CASRLARTNEKLFF. CDR3 DNA sequence: TGTGCCAGCAGGCTCGCTAGGACTAATGAAAAACTGTTTTTT.